The 8 T cell receptor beta chains listed next were all sequenced from one sample in a study of Graves' ophthalmopathy and Graves' hyperthyroidism (dated by TCRdb to the late 2010s). The run used an Illumina HiSeq 2000. For repertoire sequencing, the TCR beta CDR3 regions were amplified from RNA transcripts. A first-round RT-PCR used HTBI primers with the Qiagen OneStep RT-PCR kit, followed by a second-round multiplex PCR, size selection and purification. TCRdb passed the public sequencing reads through fastp at Q25 and MiXCR, retaining productive beta sequences. Duplicate CDR3 protein sequences are folded into a single record with the most common DNA and genes. The sample table records about 620,000 distinct CDR3 sequences; about 24% of these occur just once. In total, the top ten clones hold more than 5.5% of the sample. The sequenced material came from peripheral blood. The receptors come from a woman aged 18-29 years with stable Graves' hyperthyroidism. Some clones in this sample may be carry-over from other donors' samples. Donor details come from another sample of the same person, matched by shared clones.

This clonotype occurred a few times. The J gene is TRBJ2-5, the V gene TRBV20-1; the D gene could be TRBD1 or TRBD2 (5 bases each). This CDR3 has 13 amino acids. The germline V and J ends were trimmed by 1 base and 5 bases, with 11 bases remaining between them. From germline, CDR1 is DFQATT and CDR2 SNEGSKA (reference sequence). CDR3 loop: CSARVPGRETQYF. The CDR3 DNA reads TGCAGTGCTAGAGTTCCGGGGCGGGAGACCCAGTACTTC.

In its sample, this clonotype was seen many times. The rearrangement joins TRBV20-1 to TRBJ2-7, with D perhaps TRBD1 (6 bases). Germline CDR1 and CDR2: DFQATT and SNEGSKA (reference sequence). The CDR3 extends over 13 amino acids. Trimming stripped 1 base from V and 5 bases from J, with 12 bases between. CDR3: CSARVDRPNEQYF. In DNA form, the CDR3 reads TGCAGTGCTAGAGTGGACAGACCCAACGAGCAGTACTTC.

This clonotype was detected ten times or more. The rearrangement uses TRBV2 and TRBJ2-7, with D unclear. Germline V gives CDR1 SNHLY, CDR2 FYNNEI. The CDR3 spans 14 residues. V was clipped by 3 bases and J by 3 bases, with 12 bases between them. DNA of the CDR3: TGTGCCAGCAGTGACGGACCCCCGTTCTACGAGCAGTACTTC. It codes for CASSDGPPFYEQYF.

This clonotype was counted ten times or more. V is TRBV6-5 and J is TRBJ2-7; the D is unclear. CDR1 is MNHEY, CDR2 SVGAGI, per germline. V dropped 2 bases and J dropped 3 bases, with 11 bases sitting between them. The CDR3 is made up of 14 amino acids. The CDR3 protein is CASSYGGSYYEQYF. The CDR3 DNA is TGTGCCAGCAGTTACGGCGGCAGTTACTACGAGCAGTACTTC.

This clonotype came up many times. This chain connects TRBV7-9 to TRBJ2-7; 7 nucleotides align to TRBD1. The junction had 9 bases not matched to a gene; V was cut back by 4 bases and J by 6 bases. Germline V gene data show CDR1 as SEHNR and CDR2 as FQNEAQ (reference sequence). The CDR3 spans 14 residues. The CDR3 loop reads CASSSPLTGFEQYF. For the CDR3, the DNA is TGTGCCAGCAGCTCACCACTGACAGGGTTCGAGCAGTACTTC.

This clonotype was recorded at least ten times. The V and J genes are TRBV6-1 and TRBJ2-7, with 8 bases that match TRBD2. CDR1 is MNHNS and CDR2 is SASEGT in the germline V gene. This CDR3 has 15 amino acids. Trimming cost V 6 bases and J 2 bases; bases outside gene matches: 9. CDR3 sequence (DNA): TGTGCCAGCAGGCCTCTCGATAGCGGGGCCTACGAGCAGTACTTC. Encoded protein: CASRPLDSGAYEQYF.

With respect to this clonotype: The junction departs from germline at one end; a sequencing error may be responsible. The chain joins TRBV6-4 to TRBJ2-5; the match to TRBD2 covers 8 bases. The CDR3 is 17 amino acids. Germline V CDR1 and CDR2: MRHNA, SNTAGT. CDR3 in amino acids: CASSYSGGGAGVETQYF. The CDR3 DNA follows: TGTGCCAGCAGTTACTCTGGGGGGGGAGCGGGAGTAGAGACCCAGTACTTC.

This clonotype showed up many times. The genes are TRBV20-1 and TRBJ2-1, with D possibly TRBD1 on 6 matching bases. There are 11 residues in the CDR3. Germline V gene sequence: CDR1 DFQATT, CDR2 SNEGSKA (reference sequence). The CDR3 DNA follows: TGCAGCCCCAGGGGTTCATTTGAGCAGTTCTTC. Residues: CSPRGSFEQFF.